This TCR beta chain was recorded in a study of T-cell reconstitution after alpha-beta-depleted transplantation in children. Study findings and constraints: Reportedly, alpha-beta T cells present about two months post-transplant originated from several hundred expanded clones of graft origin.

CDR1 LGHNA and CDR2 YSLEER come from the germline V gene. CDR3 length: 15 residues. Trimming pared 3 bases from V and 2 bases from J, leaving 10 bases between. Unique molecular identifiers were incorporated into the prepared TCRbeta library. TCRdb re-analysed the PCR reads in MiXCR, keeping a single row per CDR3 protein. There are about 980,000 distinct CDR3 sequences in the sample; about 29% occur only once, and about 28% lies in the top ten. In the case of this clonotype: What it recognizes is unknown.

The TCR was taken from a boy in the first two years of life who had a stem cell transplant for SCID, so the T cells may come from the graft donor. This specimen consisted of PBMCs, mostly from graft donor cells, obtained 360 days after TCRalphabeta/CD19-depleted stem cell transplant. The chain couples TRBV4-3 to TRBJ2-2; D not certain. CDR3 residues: CASSHQTDNTGELFF. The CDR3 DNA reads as TGCGCCAGCAGCCACCAGACCGACAACACCGGGGAGCTGTTTTTT.